Reported below is one T cell receptor beta chain. CDR1 and CDR2 (germline): SGHRS, YFSETQ. Trimming shortened V by 3 bases and J by 2 bases, and 23 bases separated the two germline ends. The CDR3 extends over 19 amino acids. Regarding time point: baseline, week 1 (first vaccination visit). Noted treatment: pre-vaccination baseline after standard-of-care therapy. The data were obtained in a study of a mutant IDH1 vaccine in newly diagnosed glioma. Study as a whole: Among treated patients, about 62% were male and about 40% female, and mean age was approximately 40 years. Most patients had received both radiotherapy and temozolomide, the prior options being radiotherapy, temozolomide, or both.

Repertoires were generated with immunoSEQ multiplex PCR, while TCRdb's copy carries only in-frame clones and drops some. The data contain tens of thousands of clones, about 80% of them singletons. V usage is TRBV5-1 and J usage is TRBJ1-4, with D maybe TRBD1 (6 bases). The receptor was isolated from a woman between 50 and 59 years old with glioma. The sequenced sample was PBMCs, obtained from a glioma patient treated with radiotherapy, temozolomide or both. The CDR3 protein is CASSSPTQGHGITNEKLFF. In DNA, the CDR3 is TGCGCCAGCAGCTCCCCCACACAGGGTCACGGAATTACTAATGAAAAACTGTTTTTT. Complete variable domain (other parts from reference TRBV5-1 and TRBJ1-4): KAGVTQTPRYLIKTRGQQVTLSCSPISGHRSVSWYQQTPGQGLQFLFEYFSETQRNKGNFPGRFSGRQFSNSRSEMNVSTLELGDSALYLCASSSPTQGHGITNEKLFFGSGTQLSVL.